A single sample is the source of the 30 T cell receptor beta chains below, sequenced in a study of control samples from healthy donors and cancer patients. Libraries were prepared by immunoSEQ multiplex PCR; TCRdb keeps only in-frame clonotypes and omits some of them. The data hold some 130,000 clones, with over 75% observed a single time. Source material: blood. These TCRs come from a man aged 18 to 30 in good health.

The chain combines TRBV27 with TRBJ2-7, with TRBD2 matching 7 bases. The CDR3 consists of 16 residues. The V gene end was trimmed by 4 bases and the J gene end by 3 bases; junction bases not matched to a gene: 12. CDR1 is MNHEY, CDR2 SMNVEV, per germline (reference sequence). Here the CDR3 reads CASSSIRTGRYYEQYF. CDR3 DNA sequence: TGTGCCAGCAGTTCTATCCGTACCGGGAGGTACTACGAGCAGTACTTC.

This clone was seen a single time. The rearrangement joins TRBV25-1 to TRBJ2-5, with D uncertain. This CDR3 contains 14 residues. Trimming cost V 2 bases and J 1 base, with 8 bases left between them. The germline gives CDR1 MGHDK, CDR2 SYGVNS. CDR3 sequence reads: CASSELGSQETQYF. CDR3 sequence (DNA): TGTGCCAGCAGTGAACTAGGCAGCCAAGAGACCCAGTACTTC.

The V and J genes are TRBV19 and TRBJ1-2, with D perhaps TRBD1 (6 bases). CDR3 size: 12 residues. In germline, CDR1 is LNHDA, CDR2 SQIVND (reference sequence). The V end lost 7 bases, the J end lost 8 bases, and 14 bases lay between the germline ends. DNA for the CDR3: TGTGCCAGTAACACAGGGCGAGGCGGCTACACCTTC. Protein: CASNTGRGGYTF.

This clone was seen a few times. J is TRBJ2-1 and V is TRBV12-3 or TRBV12-4; weak D call: TRBD2 (5 bases). The V end was cut by 3 bases, the J end by 12 bases, with 12 bases between. The CDR3 consists of 12 residues. CDR3 bases: TGTGCCAGCAGTTTCGGGGAGTTGGGGCAGTTCTTC. Amino acid sequence: CASSFGELGQFF.

The rearrangement links TRBV5-5 to TRBJ1-5, with no clear D. From germline, CDR1 is SGHKS and CDR2 YYEKEE (reference sequence). The germline V and J ends were trimmed by 1 base and 3 bases, with 5 bases remaining between them. The CDR3 extends over 13 amino acids. Here the CDR3 reads CASSLMFNQPQHF. The CDR3 region has the DNA TGTGCCAGCAGCTTGATGTTCAATCAGCCCCAGCATTTT.

The chain recombines TRBV2 with TRBJ2-5, with D maybe TRBD2 (6 bases). V lost 3 bases and J lost 14, with 22 bases in between. The CDR3 is 14 residues long. Germline-derived CDR1 and CDR2 are SNHLY and FYNNEI. The CDR3 region has the DNA TGTGCCAGCAGTGACCCTCGGAGGGCTAACATCCTTTACTTC. Its protein product is CASSDPRRANILYF.

The V call is TRBV11-3, the J call TRBJ2-1, with 11 bases matching TRBD1. Germline lookup yields CDR1 SGHNT and CDR2 YENEEA. With V trimmed by 5 bases and J by 3 bases, 15 bases remained unmatched. The CDR3 is made up of 19 amino acids. The CDR3 DNA reads as TGTGCCAGCAGCAAACTAGGCGGAACCGGGACAGGGGGCTACAATGAGCAGTTCTTC. It specifies CASSKLGGTGTGGYNEQFF.

This clone occurred once. The V gene is TRBV7-8, the J gene TRBJ1-2; weak D call: TRBD1 (6 bases). V was trimmed by 1 base and J by 4 bases, leaving 10 bases between them. Germline lookup yields CDR1 SGHVS and CDR2 FQNEAQ. This CDR3 spans 14 amino acids. CDR3 region: CASSLEGGGYGYTF. The CDR3 DNA is TGTGCCAGCAGCTTAGAAGGGGGGGGCTATGGCTACACCTTC.

The gene calls are TRBV27 and TRBJ2-7; 12 nucleotides match TRBD2. Looked up from germline, CDR1 is MNHEY and CDR2 is SMNVEV (reference sequence). The ends lost 3 bases at V and 5 bases at J; junction bases unmatched: 17. CDR3 length equals 19 residues. The DNA of the CDR3 is TGTGCCAGCAGTTTCCCACCGATGACTAGCGGGAGTGACGGCCACGAGCAGTACGTC. Amino acids: CASSFPPMTSGSDGHEQYV.

The chain carries TRBV7-3 and TRBJ2-6; 7 bases match TRBD2. V trimming: 2 bases; J trimming: 4 bases; junction bases outside the gene matches: 8. Germline assignment: CDR1 SGHTA and CDR2 FQGTGA. The CDR3 is made up of 17 amino acids. The CDR3 bases are TGTGCCAGCAGCTTAGAGGGAGGGCCGCGGGGGGCCAACGTCCTGACTTTC. This codes for CASSLEGGPRGANVLTF.

Concerning this clone itself: A read error may account for a junction end that differs from germline. V usage is TRBV15 and J usage is TRBJ1-1; no clear D gene. Germline V gene lookup returns CDR1 LNHNV and CDR2 YYDKDF (reference sequence). The CDR3 is 16 residues long. The CDR3 nucleotides read TGTGCCACCAGCAGAGATCTTAGGGTGATGAACGCTGAAGCTTTCTTT. Amino acids: CATSRDLRVMNAEAFF.

Concerning this clone itself: Other DNA sequences in the sample encode the same CDR3. This chain joins TRBV5-1 and TRBJ2-5; unclear D gene. The length of the CDR3 is 13 residues. The V end lost 0 bases, the J end lost 5 bases, and 8 bases lay between the germline ends. Germline V gene data show CDR1 as SGHRS and CDR2 as YFSETQ. The CDR3 here is CASSLGPLETQYF. Here the CDR3 DNA reads TGCGCCAGCAGCTTGGGGCCCCTTGAGACCCAGTACTTC.

The CDR3 nucleotides read TGTGCCTGGAGTCTTGGGGTTTCCTATGGCTACACCTTC. It codes for CAWSLGVSYGYTF. The rearrangement uses TRBV30 and TRBJ1-2; D not resolved. The germline CDR1 and CDR2 sequences are GTSNPN and SVGIG (reference sequence). The CDR3 consists of 13 residues. V lost 2 bases and J 4 bases, leaving 11 bases between the germline ends.

The V call is TRBV9, the J call TRBJ2-1; 7 bases align to TRBD1. The trim removed 3 bases at V and 7 bases at J, leaving 1 base unmatched. The CDR3 length is 12 residues. CDR1 and CDR2 from the germline V gene are SGDLS and YYNGEE. This CDR3 reads CASSGQGNEQFF. The CDR3 DNA reads TGTGCCAGCAGCGGACAGGGTAATGAGCAGTTCTTC.

A note on this clone: Its ends do not fully match the called genes, so a read error is possible. Here the CDR3 reads CASSSRGRDQETQYF. CDR3 in DNA: TGTGCTAGCAGCTCCCGCGGTAGGGACCAAGAGACCCAGTACTTC. V and J are TRBV7-7 and TRBJ2-5; D remains ambiguous. The CDR3 sequence is 15 residues long. Germline CDR1 reads SSHAT; CDR2 reads FNYEAQ (reference sequence).

This rearrangement joins TRBV10-1 to TRBJ2-1, with a weak D call TRBD2 (6 bases). V dropped 0 bases and J dropped 4 bases, with 7 bases sitting between them. The CDR3 extends over 14 amino acids. The germline CDR1 and CDR2 sequences are WNHNN and SYGVQD (reference sequence). The CDR3 region is CASSESSGYNEQFF. The DNA of the CDR3 is TGCGCCAGCAGTGAGTCTAGCGGATACAATGAGCAGTTCTTC.

The V call is TRBV11-3, the J call TRBJ1-5, with D tentatively TRBD1 (6 bases). The CDR3 sequence is 15 residues long. Trimming took off 7 bases at V and 1 base at J, with 14 bases between the two ends. Germline-derived CDR1 and CDR2 are SGHNT and YENEEA. CDR3 residues: CASNSPGVSNQPQHF. The CDR3 coding sequence is TGTGCCAGCAATTCACCAGGGGTAAGCAATCAGCCCCAGCATTTT.

This chain links TRBV6-5 with TRBJ1-5; D gene unclear. The V and J ends lost 6 bases and 0 bases respectively, with 9 bases between them. CDR1 and CDR2 (germline): MNHEY, SVGAGI. The CDR3 is 14 amino acids. The CDR3 spells CASRGRYSNQPQHF. CDR3 DNA sequence: TGTGCCAGCAGAGGCAGATATAGCAATCAGCCCCAGCATTTT.

This clone appeared once. This rearrangement joins TRBV19 to TRBJ2-6, with TRBD1 matching 9 bases. The V gene end was trimmed by 2 bases and the J gene end by 8 bases; junction bases not matched to a gene: 4. The CDR3 contains 15 residues. The germline V gene encodes CDR1 LNHDA and CDR2 SQIVND (reference sequence). The chain's CDR3 is CASSIRQGGSNVLTF. CDR3 DNA: TGTGCCAGTAGTATAAGACAGGGGGGTTCCAACGTCCTGACTTTC.

The rearrangement joins TRBV7-2 to TRBJ2-5; TRBD1 agrees at 9 bases. The V segment lost 5 bases and the J segment 6 bases; nucleotides outside the gene matches: 7. CDR1 is SGHTA and CDR2 is FQGNSA in the germline V gene. The CDR3 has 14 amino acids. The CDR3 DNA reads TGTGCCAGCAGCCTCGGACAGGGGTCTCAGACCCAGTACTTC. Translated, it gives CASSLGQGSQTQYF.

The sample holds one count of this clone. The chain links TRBV4-1 to TRBJ2-3; 8 bases map to TRBD1. The CDR3 has 17 residues. J was trimmed by 4 bases and V by 0 bases; bases with no gene match: 9. Germline V gene lookup returns CDR1 MGHRA and CDR2 YSYEKL. The CDR3 region is CASSQDEATDRADTQYF. CDR3 bases: TGCGCCAGCAGCCAAGATGAGGCCACGGACAGGGCAGATACGCAGTATTTT.

The chain is built from TRBV7-2 and TRBJ2-3, with D unclear. From germline, CDR1 is SGHTA and CDR2 FQGNSA. V gave up 5 bases and J gave up 7 bases, with 7 bases separating them. The CDR3 has 11 residues. The CDR3 spells CASSPGYTQYF. The CDR3 DNA reads TGTGCCAGCAGCCCCGGATATACGCAGTATTTT.

The chain is built from TRBV5-1 and TRBJ2-5; 8 nucleotides match TRBD1. V lost 2 bases to trimming and J lost 4 bases; unmatched junction nucleotides: 7. The CDR3 is 15 amino acids. Germline V gives CDR1 SGHRS, CDR2 YFSETQ. CDR3 nucleotide sequence: TGCGCCAGCAGCTTTTCTCAGGGGGCAGGAGAGACCCAGTACTTC. Residues: CASSFSQGAGETQYF.

The chain recombines TRBV6-5 with TRBJ2-5, with TRBD1 matching over 10 bases. CDR1 is MNHEY, CDR2 SVGAGI, per germline. This CDR3 is 15 amino acids long. Trimming took 6 bases from V and 5 from J; bases not matched to a gene: 9. CDR3 sequence reads: CASRTTGTGVETQYF. CDR3 nucleotides: TGTGCCAGCAGAACCACCGGGACAGGGGTTGAGACCCAGTACTTC.

The rearrangement joins TRBV4-3 to TRBJ2-7, with a tentative D call TRBD2 (6 bases). There are 15 residues in the CDR3. Germline lookup yields CDR1 LGHNA and CDR2 YSLEER. V gave up 0 bases and J gave up 3 bases, with 12 bases separating them. Written as DNA, the CDR3 is TGCGCCAGCAGCCAAGAGTCGGAGGGAGACTACGAGCAGTACGTC. Translating it yields CASSQESEGDYEQYV.

This clone is a singleton in its sample. The chain employs TRBV30 and TRBJ1-2; TRBD1 aligns across 7 bases. The V and J ends lost 6 bases and 6 bases, in that order; junction bases with no gene match: 4. The CDR3 covers 11 residues. Germline lookup yields CDR1 GTSNPN and CDR2 SVGIG (reference sequence). This chain's CDR3 is CACGTADGYTF. For the CDR3, the DNA is TGTGCCTGCGGGACAGCTGATGGCTACACCTTC.

The chain links TRBV19 to TRBJ1-5; D perhaps matches TRBD1 (5 bases). Per the germline V gene, CDR1 is LNHDA and CDR2 is SQIVND (reference sequence). V shed 0 bases and J shed 5 bases, with 8 bases lying between them. This CDR3 region has 14 residues. The CDR3 DNA sequence: TGTGCCAGTAGTATAGATTCCAGGGATCAGCCCCAGCATTTT. Translation gives CASSIDSRDQPQHF. Complete variable domain (other parts from reference TRBV19 and TRBJ1-5): DGGITQSPKYLFRKEGQNVTLSCEQNLNHDAMYWYRQDPGQGLRLIYYSQIVNDFQKGDIAEGYSVSREKKESFPLTVTSAQKNPTAFYLCASSIDSRDQPQHFGDGTRLSIL.

V is TRBV1 and J is TRBJ1-4. TRBV1 is a pseudogene. The CDR3 totals 13 residues. CDR3 in DNA: TGCACCAGCAGCCAAGATAGTAGGGGGGAACTGTTTTTT. This gives the protein CTSSQDSRGELFF.

Comment on this clone: Other DNA sequences in the same sample also yield this CDR3. The CDR3 bases are TGTGCCAGCAGTTTGTACAATGAGCAGTTCTTC. It specifies CASSLYNEQFF. V usage is TRBV12-3 or TRBV12-4 and J usage is TRBJ2-1; D is undetermined. This CDR3 contains 11 residues. Trimming shortened V by 3 bases and J by 4 bases, and 1 base separated the two germline ends.

CDR3 nucleotide sequence: TGCGCCAGCAGTCCCCCGGAAGACAGGGGTCCAGATACGCAGTATTTT. This sequence encodes CASSPPEDRGPDTQYF. The J gene is TRBJ2-3, the V gene TRBV23-1; 8 bases are a match to TRBD1. TRBV23-1 is marked as an open reading frame, function uncertain. The J segment lost 4 bases and the V segment lost 4 bases, leaving 10 bases of the junction unmatched. The CDR3 has 16 amino acids.